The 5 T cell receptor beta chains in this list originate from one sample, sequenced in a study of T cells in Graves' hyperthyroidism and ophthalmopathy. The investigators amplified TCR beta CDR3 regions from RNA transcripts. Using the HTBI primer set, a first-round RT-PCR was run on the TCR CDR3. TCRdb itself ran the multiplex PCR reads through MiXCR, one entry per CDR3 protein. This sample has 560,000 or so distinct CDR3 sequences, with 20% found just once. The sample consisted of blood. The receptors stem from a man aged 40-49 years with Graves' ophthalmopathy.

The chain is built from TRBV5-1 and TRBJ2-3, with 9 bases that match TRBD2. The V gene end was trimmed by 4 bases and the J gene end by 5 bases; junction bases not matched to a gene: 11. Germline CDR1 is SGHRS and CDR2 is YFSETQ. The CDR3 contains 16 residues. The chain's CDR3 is CASSRGSAGGEDTQYF. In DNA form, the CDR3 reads TGCGCCAGCAGCCGGGGGTCAGCGGGAGGTGAAGATACGCAGTATTTT.

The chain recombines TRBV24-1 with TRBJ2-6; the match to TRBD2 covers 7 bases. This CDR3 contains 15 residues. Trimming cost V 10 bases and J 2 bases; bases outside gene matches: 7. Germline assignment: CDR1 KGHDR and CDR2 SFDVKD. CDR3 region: CATHPGGAGANVLTF. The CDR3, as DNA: TGTGCCACTCACCCGGGAGGCGCTGGGGCCAACGTCCTGACTTTC.

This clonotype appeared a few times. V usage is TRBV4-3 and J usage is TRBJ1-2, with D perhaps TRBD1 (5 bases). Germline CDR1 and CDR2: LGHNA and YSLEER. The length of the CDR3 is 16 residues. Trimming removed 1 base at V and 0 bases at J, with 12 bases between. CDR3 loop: CASSQGAGTSNYGYTF. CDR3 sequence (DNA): TGCGCCAGCAGCCAAGGGGCAGGGACTTCTAACTATGGCTACACCTTC.

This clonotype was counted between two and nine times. The CDR3 region has the DNA TGTGCCAGCACCCTAGGGGCGGGAAGCAATCAGCCCCAGCATTTT. Its protein is CASTLGAGSNQPQHF. The rearrangement uses TRBV2 and TRBJ1-5; D is perhaps TRBD1 (5 bases). CDR1 is SNHLY, CDR2 FYNNEI, per germline. This CDR3 region has 15 residues. The germline V and J ends were trimmed by 7 bases and 1 base, with 14 bases remaining between them.

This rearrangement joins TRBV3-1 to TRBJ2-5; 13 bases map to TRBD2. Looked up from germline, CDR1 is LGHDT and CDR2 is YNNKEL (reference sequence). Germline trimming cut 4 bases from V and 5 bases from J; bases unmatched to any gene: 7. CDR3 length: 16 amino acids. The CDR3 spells CASSPGLAGARETQYF. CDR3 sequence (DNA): TGTGCCAGCAGCCCAGGACTAGCGGGGGCCCGGGAGACCCAGTACTTC.